The clone carrying this T cell receptor beta chain was seen at least ten times. Its specificity is not known. TCRdb used MiXCR to reprocess the RT-PCR reads, holding one entry per CDR3 protein. The repertoire holds fewer than 700,000 distinct CDR3 sequences, approximately 13% seen once, with about 12% in the top ten. This CDR3 has 17 residues. V lost 4 bases and J lost 0, with 19 bases in between. The germline V gene has CDR1 MNHEY and CDR2 SVGEGT. The data are from a study of response to subunit inactivated influenza vaccine. Study-wide results and limits: Each seasonal flu vaccination may recruit only limited new T cells, authors suggested.

Sample: PBMCs from blood, taken 40 to 50 days after vaccination. This TCR was sampled from a man aged 45-60 years who received an inactivated influenza vaccine. The V gene is TRBV6-2 or TRBV6-3, the J gene TRBJ2-7; D possibly corresponds to TRBD1 (6 bases). The CDR3 nucleotides are TGTGCCAGCAGTTCCGGACCGGGACAAACTATCTCCTACGAGCAGTACTTC. Amino acids: CASSSGPGQTISYEQYF.